This record looks at one T cell receptor beta chain sequence and its context. This record comes from a study of blood T cell repertoires in COVID-19. As for the study in general: Samples came from the United States, Italy and Spain, spanning acute and convalescent COVID-19. PBMCs, B-cell-depleted T cells, or T cells were the source of the cDNA or gDNA that made up the material.

Source study methods: Nucleated cell number was recorded as an estimate derived from reference gene primer amplification. Assay used: immunoSEQ multiplex PCR; TCRdb lists only in-frame clones, some missing. D and trimming were read from the DNA, whereas the V and J calls and clone size are those reported in that table. This table holds roughly 250,000 clones, about 85% found once. Trimming took off 5 bases at V and 3 bases at J, with 11 bases between the two ends. Germline V gene lookup returns CDR1 MGHDK and CDR2 SYGVNS. The CDR3 is made up of 14 amino acids. Seattle researchers signed up patients amid active infection and tracked them longitudinally.

The receptor was derived from a human donor with COVID-19, enrolled during active disease. The donor label of this sample is uncertain. The chain uses TRBV25-1 and TRBJ1-5, with D perhaps TRBD1 (6 bases). Input material: peripheral blood. CDR3 loop: CASSITGFNQPQHF. For the CDR3, the DNA is TGTGCCAGCAGTATCACAGGGTTCAATCAGCCCCAGCATTTT. Filled out from reference TRBV25-1 and TRBJ1-5, the complete variable domain reads EADIYQTPRYLVIGTGKKITLECSQTMGHDKMYWYQQDPGMELHLIHYSYGVNSTEKGDLSSESTVSRIRTEHFPLTLESARPSHTSQYLCASSITGFNQPQHFGDGTRLSIL.